The next 8 T cell receptor beta chains were all read from a single sample in a study of T-cell reconstitution after alpha-beta-depleted transplantation in children. Unique molecular identifiers tagged the TCRbeta library. MiXCR, applied by TCRdb to the PCR reads, yields one record per CDR3 protein. This table holds about 200,000 distinct CDR3 sequences, more than 14% found once. Specimen: PBMCs from the stem cell graft donor, collected from the stem cell graft. The source is a human donor who donated a stem cell graft to a child with acute lymphoblastic leukemia.

CDR3 bases: TGCAGTGCTAGAGAAGCACTAGCGGGAGTAGGGGGGAGGTTGGCCAAAAACATTCAGTACTTC. It codes for CSAREALAGVGGRLAKNIQYF. The chain is built from TRBV20-1 and TRBJ2-4, with TRBD2 identical over 11 bases. The CDR3 covers 21 residues. Germline CDR1 DFQATT, CDR2 SNEGSKA (reference sequence). The V gene end was trimmed by 0 bases and the J gene end by 1 base; junction bases not matched to a gene: 17.

This clonotype was recorded a few times. V is TRBV20-1 and J is TRBJ1-5; D gene ambiguous. V was trimmed by 3 bases and J by 5 bases, leaving 8 bases between them. Germline CDR1 is DFQATT and CDR2 is SNEGSKA (reference sequence). There are 12 residues in the CDR3. The CDR3 here is CSASKYDQPQHF. CDR3 sequence (DNA): TGCAGTGCTAGCAAATACGATCAGCCCCAGCATTTT.

This clonotype was detected many times. The V call is TRBV24-1, the J call TRBJ2-1, with 7 bases that match TRBD1. The germline gives CDR1 KGHDR, CDR2 SFDVKD. V shed 3 bases and J 3 bases; nucleotides not matched to a gene: 4. The CDR3 consists of 15 residues. This CDR3 is CATSDTGTDYNEQFF. The DNA of the CDR3 is TGTGCCACCAGTGATACCGGGACAGACTACAATGAGCAGTTCTTC.

The CDR3 coding sequence is TGTGCCAGCAGCTTAGAACCGGGATCCTATGGCTACACCTTC. Its translation: CASSLEPGSYGYTF. This chain links TRBV11-2 with TRBJ1-2, with no clear D. The CDR3 contains 14 residues. Germline V gives CDR1 SGHAT, CDR2 FQNNGV. The germline V and J ends were trimmed by 0 bases and 4 bases, with 9 bases remaining between them.

The table lists this clonotype with many counts. The genes are TRBV2 and TRBJ1-6, with no clear D. Trimming cost V 7 bases and J 6 bases, with 16 bases left between them. The CDR3 consists of 15 residues. The germline V gene has CDR1 SNHLY and CDR2 FYNNEI. The CDR3 coding sequence is TGTGCCAGCAAGGAGGCGGGAGGTCCTAATTCACCCCTCCACTTT. Protein sequence: CASKEAGGPNSPLHF.

Ten or more counts support this clonotype. J is TRBJ1-1 and V is TRBV18; D perhaps matches TRBD1 (5 bases). In germline, CDR1 is KGHSH, CDR2 LQKENI. Trimming removed 3 bases at V and 2 bases at J, with 10 bases between. This CDR3 region has 14 residues. CDR3 amino acids: CASSPARGNTEAFF. CDR3 bases: TGTGCCAGCTCACCGGCTCGGGGCAACACTGAAGCTTTCTTT.

This clonotype has at least ten counts. V and J are TRBV5-1 and TRBJ2-5; perhaps TRBD2 as D (6 bases). The length of the CDR3 is 15 residues. The germline gives CDR1 SGHRS, CDR2 YFSETQ. V was trimmed by 1 base and J by 4 bases, leaving 14 bases between them. CDR3 amino acids: CASSLRASVGETQYF. Written as DNA, the CDR3 is TGCGCCAGCAGCTTGAGGGCTAGCGTTGGAGAGACCCAGTACTTC.

This clonotype has ten or more counts. The rearrangement joins TRBV5-8 to TRBJ1-1, with TRBD1 as a possible D gene (5 bases). Trimming took 2 bases from V and 4 from J, leaving 18 bases between them. The germline gives CDR1 SGHTS, CDR2 YDEGEE. This CDR3 region has 16 residues. As DNA, the CDR3 is TGTGCCAGCAGCTTAGCGTTTCGGGGACCGAGCACTGAAGCTTTCTTT. Translated, it gives CASSLAFRGPSTEAFF.